Listed below are T cell receptor beta chains from one sample, sequenced in a study of T cells in localized non-small cell lung cancer. The table came from immunoSEQ multiplex PCR; TCRdb's copy has only in-frame clones and leaves some out. The sample carries some 56,000 clones, roughly 89% recorded once. The sequenced sample was peripheral blood, obtained before any cancer treatment. The receptors originated from a woman aged 40-70 years with stage I lung adenocarcinoma. Both conserved end residues are part of each CDR3.

v_gene	j_gene	CDR3aa
TRBV7-2	TRBJ2-2	CASSLVGSGQVGGELFF
TRBV6-6	TRBJ1-3	CASRNEPSGNTIYF
TRBV6-5	TRBJ2-1	CASSSWRGGSNEQFF
TRBV6-6	TRBJ2-7	CASSPRRDFHEQYF
TRBV11-2	TRBJ2-7	CASSLVAGAGEQYF
TRBV29-1	TRBJ2-3	CSVATTSGGFTDTQYF
TRBV6-4	TRBJ2-6	CASSPWGNSGANVLTF
TRBV30	TRBJ1-3	CAWSPHLGGSGNTIYF
TRBV6-1	TRBJ1-5	CASTTGTGQPQHF
TRBV5-1	TRBJ2-3	CASSLGLAGGPSTDTQYF
TRBV19	TRBJ1-5	CASLDSYSNQPQHF
TRBV4-3	TRBJ2-1	CASSQVGGGPYNEQFF
TRBV27	TRBJ1-1	CAIRRLGNTEAFF
TRBV2	TRBJ1-1	CASSVWGADTEAFF
TRBV5-4	TRBJ2-6	CASSAPGSLANVLTF
TRBV14	TRBJ2-2	CASSLNTGELFF
TRBV29-1	TRBJ1-1	CSANPGTEAFF
TRBV6-4	TRBJ2-3	CASSVDRATDTQYF
TRBV5-1	TRBJ2-2	CASSVGFLTGELFF
TRBV13	TRBJ2-7	CASSSTAGGAYEQYF
TRBV18	TRBJ1-1	CASSLKGGTDTEAFF
TRBV14	TRBJ1-1	CASSHRTGITGTEAFF
TRBV28	TRBJ1-4	CASSFFLGRHEKLFF
TRBV9	TRBJ2-5	CASSVSEQKETQYF
TRBV4-1	TRBJ2-4	CASSQADTQNIQYF
TRBV29-1	TRBJ1-1	CSVTGTGNTEAFF
TRBV5-1	TRBJ1-2	CASSLLTGPSNYGYTF
TRBV7-9	TRBJ2-3	CASSLVGGSTDTQYF
TRBV19	TRBJ2-3	CASSGQGTDTQYF
TRBV30	TRBJ1-2	CAWGETGPRYGYTF
TRBV4-1	TRBJ2-7	CASSQDGTSGFYEQYF
TRBV29-1	TRBJ1-2	CSVLGEKGGQGNYGYTF
TRBV5-1	TRBJ2-6	CASSLIGSGANVLTF
TRBV9	TRBJ1-1	CASSVTGTGGEAFF
TRBV11-3	TRBJ2-6	CASSLGQGARGANVLTF